The sample holds many counts of the clone carrying this T cell receptor (beta chain). TCRdb used MiXCR to reprocess the PCR reads, holding one entry per CDR3 protein. This sample has 300,000 to 350,000 distinct CDR3 sequences, with about a fifth found just once. This sample was taken from a study of molecular identifiers for immune sequencing clone quantification. Study-level information: With replicates, the RNA of about 20,000 or 100,000 naive CD8 cells was split five ways and four were sequenced.

The sequence came from a human donor in good health. Some libraries in this study had Jurkat cell RNA spiked in. Sequences were obtained from naive CD8+ T cells from blood, with Jurkat cell RNA spiked in. As to subset: FACS-sorted CD8+CD4-CCR7+CD45RA+ naive T cells.

DNA of the CDR3: TGTGCCAGCTCATGGGGGAGTAATGCTGGGAATGAGCAGTTCTTC. Translating it yields CASSWGSNAGNEQFF. This chain joins TRBV19 and TRBJ2-1; D could derive from TRBD1 or TRBD2 (5 bases each). The germline gives CDR1 LNHDA, CDR2 SQIVND (reference sequence). The CDR3 covers 15 residues. V lost 9 bases and J 7 bases, leaving 22 bases between the germline ends.